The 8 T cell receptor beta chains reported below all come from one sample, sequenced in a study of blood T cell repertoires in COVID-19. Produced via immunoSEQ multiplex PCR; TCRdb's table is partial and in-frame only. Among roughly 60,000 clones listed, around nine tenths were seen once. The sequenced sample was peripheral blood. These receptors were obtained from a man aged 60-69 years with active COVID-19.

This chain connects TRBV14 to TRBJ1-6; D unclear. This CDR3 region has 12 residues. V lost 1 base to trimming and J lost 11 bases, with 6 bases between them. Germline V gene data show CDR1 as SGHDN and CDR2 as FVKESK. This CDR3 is CASSQVSAPLHF. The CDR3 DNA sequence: TGTGCCAGCAGCCAAGTTTCGGCACCCCTCCACTTT.

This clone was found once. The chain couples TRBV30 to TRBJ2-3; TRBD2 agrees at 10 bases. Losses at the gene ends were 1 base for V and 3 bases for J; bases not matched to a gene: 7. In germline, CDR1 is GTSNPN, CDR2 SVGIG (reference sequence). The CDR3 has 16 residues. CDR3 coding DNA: TGTGCCTGGAGTGACGGATCTAGCGGGAGTACAGATACGCAGTATTTT. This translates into CAWSDGSSGSTDTQYF.

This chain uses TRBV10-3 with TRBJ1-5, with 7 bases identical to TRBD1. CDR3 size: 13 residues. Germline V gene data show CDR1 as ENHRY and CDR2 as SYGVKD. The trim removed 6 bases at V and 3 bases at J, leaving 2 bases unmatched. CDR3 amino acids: CAIRGTDNQPQHF. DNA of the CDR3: TGTGCCATCAGGGGGACAGACAATCAGCCCCAGCATTTT.

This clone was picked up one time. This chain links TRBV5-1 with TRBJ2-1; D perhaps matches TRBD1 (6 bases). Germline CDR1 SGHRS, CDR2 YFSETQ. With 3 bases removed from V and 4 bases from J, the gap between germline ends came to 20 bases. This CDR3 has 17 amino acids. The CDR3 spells CASSSQPGQGRYNEQFF. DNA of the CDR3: TGCGCCAGCAGCTCACAACCGGGACAAGGGCGTTACAATGAGCAGTTCTTC.

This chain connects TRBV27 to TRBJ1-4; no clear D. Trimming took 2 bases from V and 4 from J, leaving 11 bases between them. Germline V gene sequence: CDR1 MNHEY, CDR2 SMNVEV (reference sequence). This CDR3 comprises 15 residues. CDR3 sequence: CASSLSMLGNEKLFF. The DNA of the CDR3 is TGTGCCAGCAGTTTAAGCATGCTAGGTAATGAAAAACTGTTTTTT. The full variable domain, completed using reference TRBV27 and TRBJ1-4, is EAQVTQNPRYLITVTGKKLTVTCSQNMNHEYMSWYRQDPGLGLRQIYYSMNVEVTDKGDVPEGYKVSRKEKRNFPLILESPSPNQTSLYFCASSLSMLGNEKLFFGSGTQLSVL.

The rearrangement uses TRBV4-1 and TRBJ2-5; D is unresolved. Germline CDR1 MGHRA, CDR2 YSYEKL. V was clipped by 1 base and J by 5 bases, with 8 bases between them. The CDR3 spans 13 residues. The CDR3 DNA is TGCGCCAGCAGCCAAGGAAGCCGGGAGACCCAGTACTTC. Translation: CASSQGSRETQYF.

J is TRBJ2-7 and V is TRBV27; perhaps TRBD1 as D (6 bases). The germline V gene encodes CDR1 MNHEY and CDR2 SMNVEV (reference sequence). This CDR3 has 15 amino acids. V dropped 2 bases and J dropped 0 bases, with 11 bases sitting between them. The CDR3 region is CASSLLGDNSYEQYF. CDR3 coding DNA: TGTGCCAGCAGTTTACTCGGGGACAACTCCTACGAGCAGTACTTC.

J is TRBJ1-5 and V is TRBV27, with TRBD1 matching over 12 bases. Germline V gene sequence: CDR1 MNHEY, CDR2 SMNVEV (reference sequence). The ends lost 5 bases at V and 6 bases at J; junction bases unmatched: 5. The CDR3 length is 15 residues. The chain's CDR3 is CASSPGTGGSQPQHF. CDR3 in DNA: TGTGCCAGCAGTCCCGGGACAGGGGGCAGTCAGCCCCAGCATTTT.